The 5 T cell receptor beta chains reported below all come from one sample, sequenced in a study of cytomegalovirus exposure and HLA in healthy donors. PCR was performed using 60 Vbeta and 13 Jbeta primers. Using immunoSEQ multiplex PCR, the repertoire was profiled, and TCRdb retains in-frame clones only, with some absent. The table shows around 200,000 clones, with more than 60% occurring only once. Sequenced: PBMCs. These TCRs come from a man aged 50-59 years in good health and CMV-seronegative.

V and J are TRBV14 and TRBJ1-4; D possibly corresponds to TRBD1 (6 bases). V was cut by 4 bases and J by 0 bases, with 15 bases left in between. Germline assignment: CDR1 SGHDN and CDR2 FVKESK. This CDR3 has 17 residues. The CDR3 DNA follows: TGTGCCAGCAGCCCGACCGGGACAATGGCAACTAATGAAAAACTGTTTTTT. This sequence encodes CASSPTGTMATNEKLFF.

V usage is TRBV11-2 and J usage is TRBJ2-3; tentatively, D is TRBD2 (5 bases). In germline, CDR1 is SGHAT, CDR2 FQNNGV. Trimming left V 5 bases short and J 4 bases short, with 13 bases between. The CDR3 runs to 14 residues. The CDR3 loop is CASSPLWEPDTQYF. In DNA, the CDR3 is TGTGCCAGCAGCCCCCTCTGGGAGCCAGATACGCAGTATTTT.

The chain has TRBV5-1 and TRBJ2-2; D might be TRBD2 (5 bases). Germline CDR1 reads SGHRS; CDR2 reads YFSETQ. Trimming took off 4 bases at V and 7 bases at J, with 14 bases between the two ends. The CDR3 contains 14 residues. Here the CDR3 reads CASSPEGSGGELFF. The CDR3 bases are TGCGCCAGCAGCCCCGAAGGAAGCGGCGGGGAGCTGTTTTTT.

The gene calls are TRBV4-1 and TRBJ1-1, with D possibly being TRBD1 (6 bases). V was trimmed by 0 bases and J by 0 bases, leaving 11 bases between them. This CDR3 has 16 amino acids. The V gene's germline CDR1 is MGHRA and CDR2 YSYEKL. The CDR3 bases are TGCGCCAGCAGCCAAGAAACAGGGACGGTGAACACTGAAGCTTTCTTT. Amino acids: CASSQETGTVNTEAFF.

The chain recombines TRBV27 with TRBJ2-2; D unresolved. Deletions cut 3 bases from V and 4 bases from J, with 24 bases between. The CDR3 length is 19 residues. The germline gives CDR1 MNHEY, CDR2 SMNVEV (reference sequence). For the CDR3, the DNA is TGTGCCAGCAGTTTCGTATATCTTTCTAGTAGCCTGAGCACCGGGGAGCTGTTTTTT. Translated: CASSFVYLSSSLSTGELFF.